This T cell receptor beta chain originates from a study of OX40 agonist ivuxolimab in advanced cancers. Study as a whole: Ivuxolimab doses were 0.01, 0.1, 0.3, 1.5, 3 or 10 mg/kg every 2 weeks.

Points on this clone: Its specificity is unknown.

Study results and limitations: Among T cells, CD8+ cells averaged more expanded clones than CD4+ cells.

Generated by immunoSEQ multiplex PCR, the TCRdb table keeps only in-frame clones and is missing some. The sample comprises 70,000 or so clones, about 92% of which are singletons, and 8.5% to 10% rests with the top ten. Samples were taken at baseline and on day 1 of cycles 4 and 7. V was pared by 4 bases and J by 4 bases, with 6 bases of the junction left unmatched. The CDR3 has 15 amino acids. CDR1 and CDR2 (germline): SGHDT, YYEEEE. This clonotype was obtained from an adult with an advanced solid tumor such as melanoma, head and neck, liver or kidney cancer. The chain has TRBV5-6 and TRBJ1-5; 9 nucleotides line up with TRBD1. Source: CD4+ or CD8+ T cells sorted from blood, taken in a trial of the OX40 agonist ivuxolimab. This CDR3 reads CASSTRQGVNQPQHF. The CDR3 DNA reads as TGTGCCAGCAGCACAAGACAGGGGGTTAATCAGCCCCAGCATTTT.